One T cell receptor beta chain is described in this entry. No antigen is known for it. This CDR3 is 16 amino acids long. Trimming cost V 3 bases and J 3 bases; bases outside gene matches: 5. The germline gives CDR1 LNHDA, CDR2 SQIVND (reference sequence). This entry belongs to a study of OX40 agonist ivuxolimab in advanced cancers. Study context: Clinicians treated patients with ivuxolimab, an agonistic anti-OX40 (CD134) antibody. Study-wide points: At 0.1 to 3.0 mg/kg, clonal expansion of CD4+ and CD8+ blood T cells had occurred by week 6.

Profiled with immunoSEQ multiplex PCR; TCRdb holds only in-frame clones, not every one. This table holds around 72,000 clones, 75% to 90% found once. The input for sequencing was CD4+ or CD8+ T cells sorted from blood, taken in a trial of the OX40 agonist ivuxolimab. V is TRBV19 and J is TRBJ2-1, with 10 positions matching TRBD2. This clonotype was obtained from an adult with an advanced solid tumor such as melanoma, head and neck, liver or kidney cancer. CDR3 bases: TGTGCCAGTAGTATTACCCTAGCGGGAGTCTACAATGAGCAGTTCTTC. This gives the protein CASSITLAGVYNEQFF.